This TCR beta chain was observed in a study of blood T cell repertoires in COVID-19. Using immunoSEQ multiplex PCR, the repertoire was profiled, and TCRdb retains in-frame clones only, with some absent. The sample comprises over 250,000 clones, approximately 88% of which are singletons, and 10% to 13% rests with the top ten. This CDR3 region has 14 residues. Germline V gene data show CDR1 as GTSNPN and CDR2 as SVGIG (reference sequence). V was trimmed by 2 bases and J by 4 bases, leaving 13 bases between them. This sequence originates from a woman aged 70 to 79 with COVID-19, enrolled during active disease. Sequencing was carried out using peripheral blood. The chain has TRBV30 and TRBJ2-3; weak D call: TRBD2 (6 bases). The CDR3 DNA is TGTGCCTGGAGTTCGCAGGGAGGTGCAGATACGCAGTATTTT. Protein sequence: CAWSSQGGADTQYF.